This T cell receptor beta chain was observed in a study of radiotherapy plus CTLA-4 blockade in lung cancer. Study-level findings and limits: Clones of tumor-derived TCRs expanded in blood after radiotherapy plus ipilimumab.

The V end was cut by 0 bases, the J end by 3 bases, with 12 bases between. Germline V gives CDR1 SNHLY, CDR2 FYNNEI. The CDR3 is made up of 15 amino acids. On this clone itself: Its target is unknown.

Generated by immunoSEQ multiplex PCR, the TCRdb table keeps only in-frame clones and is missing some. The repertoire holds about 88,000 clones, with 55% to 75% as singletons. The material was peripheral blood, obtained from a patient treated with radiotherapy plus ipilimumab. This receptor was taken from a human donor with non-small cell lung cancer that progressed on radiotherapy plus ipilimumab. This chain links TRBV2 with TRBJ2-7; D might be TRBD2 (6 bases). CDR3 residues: CASSEAGRGFYEQYF. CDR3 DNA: TGTGCCAGCAGTGAAGCGGGGCGGGGCTTCTACGAGCAGTACTTC.